The clone carrying this T cell receptor beta chain was observed a single time. Its target is unknown. These data belong to a study of cytomegalovirus exposure and HLA in healthy donors. On the study more broadly: Early release data held 75 million to 100 million unique TCRs from HLA-typed donors.

Study results and limitations: In a later analysis, productive TCRs from donors in an Asian-associated ancestry cluster reportedly carried fewer N-insertions than the cohort mean. A few V segments could not be told apart, such as TRBV6-2 and TRBV6-3, and were left out. A later analysis associated 16,951 TCR beta sequences with HLA alleles at a 0.05 false discovery rate.

The CDR3 loop spans 12 amino acids. Trimming pared 2 bases from V and 10 bases from J, leaving 9 bases between. Germline V CDR1 and CDR2: SNHLY, FYNNEI. In the PCR, 60 Vbeta and 13 Jbeta primers were used. Sequencing was performed with immunoSEQ multiplex PCR; in TCRdb, only in-frame clones are kept and a portion is missing. The sample has hundreds of thousands of clones, roughly 91% seen once. The TCR comes from a woman between 18 and 30 years old in good health and CMV-seronegative. This rearrangement joins TRBV2 to TRBJ2-1; the D is unclear. Source material: PBMCs. CDR3 sequence: CASSESRLEQFF. The DNA of the CDR3 is TGTGCCAGCAGTGAAAGTCGCCTAGAGCAGTTCTTC. Variable domain in full (rest from reference TRBV2 and TRBJ2-1): EPEVTQTPSHQVTQMGQEVILRCVPISNHLYFYWYRQILGQKVEFLVSFYNNEISEKSEIFDDQFSVERPDGSNFTLKIRSTKLEDSAMYFCASSESRLEQFFGPGTRLTVL.